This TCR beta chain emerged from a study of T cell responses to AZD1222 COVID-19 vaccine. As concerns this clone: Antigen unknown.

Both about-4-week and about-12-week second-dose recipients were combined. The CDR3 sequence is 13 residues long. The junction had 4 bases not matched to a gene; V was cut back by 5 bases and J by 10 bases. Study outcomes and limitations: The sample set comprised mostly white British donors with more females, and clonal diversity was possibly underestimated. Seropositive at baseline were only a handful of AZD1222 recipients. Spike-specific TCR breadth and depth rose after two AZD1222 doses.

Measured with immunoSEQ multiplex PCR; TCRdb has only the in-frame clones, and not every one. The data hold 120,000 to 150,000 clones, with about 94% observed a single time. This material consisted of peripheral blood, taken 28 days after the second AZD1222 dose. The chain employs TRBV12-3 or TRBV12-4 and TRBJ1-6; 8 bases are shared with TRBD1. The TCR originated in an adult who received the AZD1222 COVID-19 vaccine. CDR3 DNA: TGTGCCAGCAGTGGGGGACAGGCCTCACCCCTCCACTTT. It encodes CASSGGQASPLHF.